This paragraph reports one TCR beta chain. Its matching antigen is unknown. This entry belongs to a study of cytomegalovirus exposure and HLA in healthy donors. Study-level points and caveats: Presence/absence analyses assumed roughly uniform sequencing depth across donors.

The junction had 13 bases not matched to a gene; V was cut back by 5 bases and J by 4 bases. The CDR3 sequence is 17 residues long. Per the germline V gene, CDR1 is SGHNT and CDR2 is YENEEA. The PCR contained 60 Vbeta and 13 Jbeta primers. The repertoire was sequenced with immunoSEQ multiplex PCR; TCRdb's copy has only in-frame clones and lacks some. The table records more than 150,000 clones, more than 75% of them present only once. The source of this sequence is a woman in her twenties or thirties in good health and CMV-seropositive. Sequencing input: PBMCs. This chain joins TRBV11-3 and TRBJ2-1; 8 positions agree with TRBD2. CDR3 region: CASSRPQGRGEYNEQFF. The CDR3 DNA reads TGTGCCAGCAGCCGCCCCCAGGGGCGGGGGGAATACAATGAGCAGTTCTTC.